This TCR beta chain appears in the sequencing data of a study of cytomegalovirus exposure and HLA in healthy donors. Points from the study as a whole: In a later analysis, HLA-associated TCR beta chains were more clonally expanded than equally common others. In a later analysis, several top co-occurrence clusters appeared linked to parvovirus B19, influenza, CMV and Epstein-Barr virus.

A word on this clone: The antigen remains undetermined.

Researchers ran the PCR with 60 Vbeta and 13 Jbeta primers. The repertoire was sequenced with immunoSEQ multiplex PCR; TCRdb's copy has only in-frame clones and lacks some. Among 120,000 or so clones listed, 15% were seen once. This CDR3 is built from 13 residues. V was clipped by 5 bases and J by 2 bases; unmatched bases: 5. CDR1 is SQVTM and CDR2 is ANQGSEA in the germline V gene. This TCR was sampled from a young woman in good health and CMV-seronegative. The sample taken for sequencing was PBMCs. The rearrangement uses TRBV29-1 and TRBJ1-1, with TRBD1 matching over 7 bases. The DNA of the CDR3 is TGCAGCGTTATCACAGGGGTTAACACTGAAGCTTTCTTT. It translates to CSVITGVNTEAFF.